This record looks at one T cell receptor beta chain sequence and its context. Its target is not known. Measured with immunoSEQ multiplex PCR; TCRdb has only the in-frame clones, and not every one. The sample consists of 95,000 to 150,000 clones, approximately 89% of them appearing once. Trimming removed 0 bases from V and 7 bases from J; junction bases left unmatched: 12. CDR1 KGHSH and CDR2 LQKENI come from the germline V gene. The CDR3 is made up of 16 amino acids. This sample was taken from a study of T cell responses to AZD1222 COVID-19 vaccine. Findings and caveats of the study: No repertoire was sampled before or during the peak T cell response, only after it. Clonal diversity may have been underestimated in mostly white British donors.

The sample here was peripheral blood, taken on day 0 of AZD1222 vaccination. This receptor was identified in an adult in good health. This chain uses TRBV18 with TRBJ2-7, with 7 bases matching TRBD1. CDR3 region: CASSPPSGTESVEQYF. The CDR3 nucleotides read TGTGCCAGCTCACCACCTTCCGGGACAGAGTCTGTGGAGCAGTACTTC.